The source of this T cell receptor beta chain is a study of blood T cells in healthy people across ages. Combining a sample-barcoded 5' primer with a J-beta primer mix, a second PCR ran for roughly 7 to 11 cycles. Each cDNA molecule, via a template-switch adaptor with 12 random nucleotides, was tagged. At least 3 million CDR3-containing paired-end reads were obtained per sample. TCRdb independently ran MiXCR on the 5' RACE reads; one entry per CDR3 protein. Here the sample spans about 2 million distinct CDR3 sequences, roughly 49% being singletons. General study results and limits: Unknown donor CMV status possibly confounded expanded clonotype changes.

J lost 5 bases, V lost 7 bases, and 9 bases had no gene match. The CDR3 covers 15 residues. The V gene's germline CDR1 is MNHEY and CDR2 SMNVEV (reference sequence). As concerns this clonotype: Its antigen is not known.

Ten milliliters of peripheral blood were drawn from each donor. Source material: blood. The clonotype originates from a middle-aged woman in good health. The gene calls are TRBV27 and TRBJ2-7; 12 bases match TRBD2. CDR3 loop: CASNRLAGVSHEQYF. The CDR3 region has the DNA TGTGCCAGCAACAGACTAGCGGGGGTCTCTCACGAGCAGTACTTC.